The entry below describes one T cell receptor (beta chain). Its antigen remains unidentified. This record comes from a study of cytomegalovirus exposure and HLA in healthy donors. Study observations and caveats: It was reportedly the case that the classifier diagnosed cytomegalovirus status with high specificity and sensitivity.

Germline V gene lookup returns CDR1 KGHSH and CDR2 LQKENI. Trimming left V 1 base short and J 0 bases short, with 21 bases between. CDR3 length: 19 amino acids. The PCR used 60 Vbeta and 13 Jbeta primers. TCRdb's table, derived via immunoSEQ multiplex PCR, lists solely in-frame clones and lacks some. Of over 150,000 clones in the sample, more than 60% were seen once. The chain carries TRBV18 and TRBJ1-1; weak D call: TRBD1 (6 bases). The sample taken for sequencing was PBMCs. The receptor was derived from a woman aged 50 to 60 in good health and CMV-seropositive. The CDR3 bases are TGTGCCAGCTCACCACTCGCGGGTACAGGGATGGGGATGAACACTGAAGCTTTCTTT. Protein: CASSPLAGTGMGMNTEAFF.